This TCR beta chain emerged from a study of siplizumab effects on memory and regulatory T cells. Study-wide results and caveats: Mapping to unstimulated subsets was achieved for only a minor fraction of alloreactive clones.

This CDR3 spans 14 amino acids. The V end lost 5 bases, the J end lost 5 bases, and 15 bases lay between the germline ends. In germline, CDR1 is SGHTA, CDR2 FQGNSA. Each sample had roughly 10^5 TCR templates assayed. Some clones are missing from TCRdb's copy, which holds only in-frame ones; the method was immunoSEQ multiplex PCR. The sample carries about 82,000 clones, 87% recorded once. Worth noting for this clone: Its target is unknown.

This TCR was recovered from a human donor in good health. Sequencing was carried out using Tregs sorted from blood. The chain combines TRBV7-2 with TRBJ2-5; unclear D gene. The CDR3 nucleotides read TGTGCCAGCAGCCTTGGGCGCCTTGGGGAGACCCAGTACTTC. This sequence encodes CASSLGRLGETQYF.